Each of the 15 T cell receptor beta chains below was sequenced from the same sample in a study of T cells in Graves' hyperthyroidism and ophthalmopathy. Amplified regions were TCR beta CDR3 sequences from RNA transcripts. RT-PCR in the first round (using the HTBI primer set) targeted the TCR CDR3. Using its own MiXCR run on the multiplex PCR reads, TCRdb lists one record per CDR3 protein. The sample records hundreds of thousands of distinct CDR3 sequences, about 14% being singletons. Sequencing input: blood. These receptors came from a woman between 18 and 29 years old with Graves' hyperthyroidism.

This clonotype has a count of ten or more. This sequence joins TRBV6-1 and TRBJ1-5; D perhaps matches TRBD1 (5 bases). This CDR3 is 15 amino acids long. V lost 5 bases, J lost 0 bases, and 11 bases lay in between. The germline CDR1 and CDR2 sequences are MNHNS and SASEGT. This chain's CDR3 is CASSSRDRSNQPQHF. The CDR3 coding sequence is TGTGCCAGCAGTTCACGGGACCGTAGCAATCAGCCCCAGCATTTT.

This clonotype has a count of ten or more. The chain is built from TRBV30 and TRBJ1-2; 9 nucleotides line up with TRBD1. This CDR3 region has 14 residues. The V gene's germline CDR1 is GTSNPN and CDR2 SVGIG (reference sequence). The V segment lost 1 base and the J segment 8 bases; nucleotides outside the gene matches: 8. The CDR3 here is CAWSARDRAGGYTF. CDR3 DNA sequence: TGTGCCTGGAGTGCCCGGGACAGGGCGGGCGGCTACACCTTC.

This clonotype turned up a few times. V usage is TRBV30 and J usage is TRBJ2-2; D may be TRBD2 (5 bases). The CDR3 totals 14 residues. V was pared by 2 bases and J by 0 bases, with 7 bases between. Per the germline V gene, CDR1 is GTSNPN and CDR2 is SVGIG (reference sequence). The CDR3 DNA reads as TGTGCCTGGAGTAGCGGTTCGAACACCGGGGAGCTGTTTTTT. Its translation: CAWSSGSNTGELFF.

The chain combines TRBV7-9 with TRBJ2-2; D perhaps matches TRBD1 (5 bases). V lost 1 base, J lost 4 bases, and 10 bases lay in between. Germline-derived CDR1 and CDR2 are SEHNR and FQNEAQ (reference sequence). The CDR3 is made up of 15 amino acids. CDR3 bases: TGTGCCAGCAGCTTAGAAGGGGCGACCACCGGGGAGCTGTTTTTT. It translates to CASSLEGATTGELFF.

At least ten counts were recorded for this clonotype. This chain connects TRBV30 to TRBJ2-1; D is unresolved. Germline CDR1 GTSNPN, CDR2 SVGIG (reference sequence). This CDR3 spans 13 amino acids. With 3 bases removed from V and 5 bases from J, the gap between germline ends came to 11 bases. CDR3: CAWSPPPHNEQFF. The CDR3 coding sequence is TGTGCCTGGAGCCCACCCCCCCACAATGAGCAGTTCTTC.

V is TRBV12-3 or TRBV12-4 and J is TRBJ2-7; 11 bases map to TRBD2. There are 14 residues in the CDR3. The ends lost 10 bases at V and 6 bases at J; junction bases unmatched: 11. The CDR3 region is CAISTSGVPGEQYF. The CDR3 nucleotides read TGTGCCATCTCGACTAGCGGGGTCCCTGGCGAGCAGTACTTC.

At least ten counts were recorded for this clonotype. CDR3 nucleotides: TGCAGCGCCTTCGAGGGCACAGATACGCAGTATTTT. Translation: CSAFEGTDTQYF. The V and J genes are TRBV20-1 and TRBJ2-3; D uncertain. The CDR3 is 12 amino acids. Germline V gene lookup returns CDR1 DFQATT and CDR2 SNEGSKA (reference sequence).

The V gene is TRBV15, the J gene TRBJ2-3, with D perhaps matching TRBD1 (6 bases). The CDR3 length is 16 residues. V dropped 2 bases and J dropped 2 bases, with 14 bases sitting between them. Germline CDR1 LNHNV, CDR2 YYDKDF (reference sequence). DNA for the CDR3: TGTGCCACCAGCAGAAAACAGGGTTGGGTCACAGATACGCAGTATTTT. Amino acids: CATSRKQGWVTDTQYF.

This clonotype was seen ten or more times. The chain recombines TRBV30 with TRBJ1-2; possibly TRBD1 for D (5 bases). The V gene lost 2 bases and the J gene lost 3 bases, with 13 bases spanning the gap. This CDR3 has 14 amino acids. Germline CDR1 is GTSNPN and CDR2 is SVGIG (reference sequence). CDR3 bases: TGTGCCTGGAGTCGGGACTCTGGGGACTATGGCTACACCTTC. This gives the protein CAWSRDSGDYGYTF.

In its sample, this clonotype was seen a few times. This chain links TRBV5-1 with TRBJ2-2, with a possible D match to TRBD2 (5 bases). The CDR3 is 15 residues long. Germline V CDR1 and CDR2: SGHRS, YFSETQ. The V end was cut by 2 bases, the J end by 6 bases, with 14 bases between. The CDR3 protein is CASSLAGNLPGELFF. CDR3 coding DNA: TGCGCCAGCAGCTTAGCCGGGAATCTCCCCGGGGAGCTGTTTTTT.

This clonotype showed up many times. The V call is TRBV18, the J call TRBJ1-2; weak D call: TRBD1 (5 bases). The CDR3 is 15 amino acids. Germline loops: CDR1 KGHSH, CDR2 LQKENI. V gave up 1 base and J gave up 2 bases, with 11 bases separating them. In DNA form, the CDR3 reads TGTGCCAGCTCACCACGTTTGACAGTCAACTATGGCTACACCTTC. Its translation is CASSPRLTVNYGYTF. The full variable domain, with the rest looked up from reference TRBV18 and TRBJ1-2, is NAGVMQNPRHLVRRRGQEARLRCSPMKGHSHVYWYRQLPEEGLKFMVYLQKENIIDESGMPKERFSAEFPKEGPSILRIQQVVRGDSAAYFCASSPRLTVNYGYTFGSGTRLTVV.

This clonotype was observed at least ten times. This clone may be a read error of a much larger clone one base away. The chain employs TRBV7-9 and TRBJ2-7; D is undetermined. The CDR3 runs to 11 residues. Germline V gives CDR1 SEHNR, CDR2 FQNEAQ (reference sequence). V was clipped by 5 bases and J by 3 bases, with 5 bases between them. The CDR3 nucleotides are TGTGCCAGCAGCCAATACTACGAGCAGTACTTC. Amino acid sequence: CASSQYYEQYF.

The V and J genes are TRBV28 and TRBJ2-3; the D is unclear. The V gene's germline CDR1 is MDHEN and CDR2 SYDVKM. This CDR3 comprises 16 residues. Trimming removed 3 bases from V and 2 bases from J, with 15 bases in between. CDR3 nucleotides: TGTGCCAGCAGTTTGACCCAGCCTATCTTCACAGATACGCAGTATTTT. Translation: CASSLTQPIFTDTQYF.

The V call is TRBV20-1, the J call TRBJ2-3; 7 bases fit TRBD1. CDR1 and CDR2 from the germline V gene are DFQATT and SNEGSKA (reference sequence). V trimming: 4 bases; J trimming: 1 base; junction bases outside the gene matches: 8. The CDR3 runs to 15 residues. The CDR3 sequence: CSATTGVQGTDTQYF. The CDR3 DNA follows: TGCAGTGCTACAACAGGGGTTCAGGGCACAGATACGCAGTATTTT.

At least ten counts were recorded for this clonotype. V gene TRBV20-1 combines with J gene TRBJ1-1; D possibly corresponds to TRBD1 (5 bases). The germline gives CDR1 DFQATT, CDR2 SNEGSKA (reference sequence). V lost 6 bases and J 3 bases, leaving 17 bases between the germline ends. This CDR3 spans 14 amino acids. CDR3 DNA: TGCAGTGCCAGGCACGGCAGGGTAGACACTGAAGCTTTCTTT. It codes for CSARHGRVDTEAFF.